The 22 T cell receptor beta chains below come from one sample, sequenced in a study of blood T cell repertoires in COVID-19. The assay was immunoSEQ multiplex PCR, and TCRdb's table has in-frame clones only and misses some. The table includes tens of thousands of clones, roughly 80% detected once. The sample consisted of peripheral blood. These receptors all stem from a woman aged 70-85 years with acute or convalescent COVID-19.

This chain links TRBV2 with TRBJ2-5; D is possibly TRBD1 (7 bases). Trimming cost V 5 bases and J 5 bases, with 15 bases left between them. Germline loops: CDR1 SNHLY, CDR2 FYNNEI. This CDR3 has 14 amino acids. The CDR3 spells CASSSATGRETQYF. CDR3 bases: TGTGCCAGCAGTTCGGCGACAGGGAGGGAGACCCAGTACTTC. Supplemented by reference TRBV2 and TRBJ2-5, the full variable domain reads EPEVTQTPSHQVTQMGQEVILRCVPISNHLYFYWYRQILGQKVEFLVSFYNNEISEKSEIFDDQFSVERPDGSNFTLKIRSTKLEDSAMYFCASSSATGRETQYFGPGTRLLVL.

The chain is built from TRBV6-1 and TRBJ2-3; 7 bases map to TRBD2. The J segment lost 0 bases and the V segment lost 4 bases, leaving 7 bases of the junction unmatched. Germline V gives CDR1 MNHNS, CDR2 SASEGT. The CDR3 runs to 16 residues. CDR3 coding DNA: TGTGCCAGCAGTGCACAAGCGGGAACTAGCACAGATACGCAGTATTTT. Translated, it gives CASSAQAGTSTDTQYF.

The chain has TRBV9 and TRBJ1-5; tentatively, D is TRBD1 (6 bases). Trimming took off 4 bases at V and 6 bases at J, with 17 bases between the two ends. Germline CDR1 SGDLS, CDR2 YYNGEE. The CDR3 is 15 residues long. This chain's CDR3 is CASSPSGGARQPQHF. In DNA form, the CDR3 reads TGTGCCAGCAGCCCCAGCGGGGGGGCCCGTCAGCCCCAGCATTTT.

This clone was seen only a few times. The V call is TRBV5-4, the J call TRBJ1-2, with D unresolved. Germline lookup yields CDR1 SGHNT and CDR2 YYREEE (reference sequence). V lost 0 bases and J lost 4, with 16 bases in between. This CDR3 has 16 amino acids. The CDR3 nucleotides read TGTGCCAGCAGCTTGGCACGCGCGGCGGTCGGCTATGGCTACACCTTC. It translates to CASSLARAAVGYGYTF.

The chain recombines TRBV5-4 with TRBJ2-1; D gene uncertain. Per the germline V gene, CDR1 is SGHNT and CDR2 is YYREEE (reference sequence). The CDR3 runs 16 residues. Trimming pared 8 bases from V and 0 bases from J, leaving 18 bases between. This chain's CDR3 is CASTPSPAPSYNEQFF. As DNA, the CDR3 is TGTGCCAGTACCCCATCCCCAGCGCCCTCCTACAATGAGCAGTTCTTC.

The chain joins TRBV7-3 to TRBJ2-3, with 8 bases aligning to TRBD2. CDR3 length: 14 amino acids. Germline V gene lookup returns CDR1 SGHTA and CDR2 FQGTGA. V dropped 7 bases and J dropped 2; count of bases not matched to a gene: 5. The CDR3 DNA follows: TGTGCCAGCAAGACTAGCGCCCACACAGATACGCAGTATTTT. This codes for CASKTSAHTDTQYF.

The rearrangement links TRBV19 to TRBJ2-3; a weak D match, TRBD1 (6 bases). In germline, CDR1 is LNHDA, CDR2 SQIVND (reference sequence). Deletions cut 4 bases from V and 0 bases from J, with 8 bases between. The CDR3 extends over 14 amino acids. The CDR3 sequence is CASSTGESTDTQYF. CDR3 in DNA: TGTGCCAGTAGTACAGGGGAAAGCACAGATACGCAGTATTTT.

This clone was observed once. V is TRBV5-6 and J is TRBJ1-2; 7 bases are shared with TRBD1. Trimming cost V 6 bases and J 1 base; bases outside gene matches: 3. From germline, CDR1 is SGHDT and CDR2 YYEEEE. The CDR3 spans 13 residues. The CDR3 DNA follows: TGTGCCAGCAATTGGGACAGTAACTATGGCTACACCTTC. It codes for CASNWDSNYGYTF.

This clone was found once. The chain is built from TRBV7-8 and TRBJ2-5, with D perhaps matching TRBD2 (6 bases). V lost 5 bases, J lost 5 bases, and 21 bases lay in between. Germline V lookup: CDR1 SGHVS, CDR2 FQNEAQ. CDR3 size: 16 residues. The CDR3 coding sequence is TGTGCCAGCAGCCCCGGCGGGGCGCGGAAAAGGGAGACCCAGTACTTC. Translation: CASSPGGARKRETQYF.

The DNA of the CDR3 is TGCAGCGTTTATAGGGGGTTAGGTGACACCGGGGAGCTGTTTTTT. Amino acids: CSVYRGLGDTGELFF. V and J are TRBV29-1 and TRBJ2-2; possibly TRBD1 for D (6 bases). Trimming removed 5 bases at V and 3 bases at J, with 16 bases between. Per the germline V gene, CDR1 is SQVTM and CDR2 is ANQGSEA. CDR3 length equals 15 residues.

This clone was counted between two and nine times. The rearrangement links TRBV18 to TRBJ2-7, with D tentatively TRBD1 (5 bases). The CDR3 length is 16 residues. Germline CDR1 is KGHSH and CDR2 is LQKENI. Deletions cut 6 bases from V and 2 bases from J, with 20 bases between. The CDR3 protein is CASSLRSPGSTYEQYF. The CDR3 nucleotides read TGTGCCAGCTCTCTAAGGTCCCCAGGGTCGACCTACGAGCAGTACTTC.

The V and J genes are TRBV7-2 and TRBJ2-1; no firm D call. The CDR3 spans 15 residues. V gave up 0 bases and J gave up 0 bases, with 6 bases separating them. The germline CDR1 and CDR2 sequences are SGHTA and FQGNSA. The CDR3 region has the DNA TGTGCCAGCAGCTTAGCGGTTAGCTCCTACAATGAGCAGTTCTTC. Translation gives CASSLAVSSYNEQFF.

The rearrangement uses TRBV29-1 and TRBJ2-5, with a possible D match to TRBD1 (5 bases). Germline CDR1 and CDR2: SQVTM and ANQGSEA. CDR3 size: 11 residues. Trimming stripped 8 bases from V and 4 bases from J, with 11 bases between. CDR3 residues: CSSGSGETQYF. The CDR3 DNA follows: TGCAGCTCAGGGTCGGGAGAGACCCAGTACTTC.

The chain couples TRBV3-1 (or the pseudogene TRBV3-2) to TRBJ1-5; D possibly corresponds to TRBD1 (5 bases). The V end was cut by 1 base, the J end by 6 bases, with 13 bases between. Germline V gene lookup returns CDR1 LGHDT and CDR2 YNNKEL (reference sequence). The CDR3 consists of 15 residues. The CDR3 DNA reads TGTGCCAGCAGCCAAGGGGGGGTCTTAGGTCAGCCCCAGCATTTT. Its translation: CASSQGGVLGQPQHF.

The V call is TRBV3-1 (or the pseudogene TRBV3-2), the J call TRBJ1-2; possible D gene TRBD1, 6 bases. Deletions cut 1 base from V and 6 bases from J, with 15 bases between. CDR1 and CDR2 from the germline V gene are LGHDT and YNNKEL (reference sequence). This CDR3 has 15 amino acids. CDR3 in amino acids: CASSQAGGQGNGYTF. The CDR3 nucleotides are TGTGCCAGCAGCCAAGCTGGCGGCCAGGGGAATGGCTACACCTTC.

The chain recombines TRBV10-3 with TRBJ2-7, with 7 positions matching TRBD1. With V trimmed by 4 bases and J by 3 bases, 3 bases remained unmatched. The CDR3 loop spans 13 amino acids. Germline V lookup: CDR1 ENHRY, CDR2 SYGVKD. For the CDR3, the DNA is TGTGCCATCAGTGGGGGACAGAACTACGAGCAGTACGTC. Protein: CAISGGQNYEQYV.

The chain uses TRBV6-5 and TRBJ1-5; 10 bases agree with TRBD1. Per germline, CDR1 MNHEY and CDR2 SVGAGI. Trimming cost V 11 bases and J 4 bases; bases outside gene matches: 2. There are 12 residues in the CDR3. In nucleotides, the CDR3 is TGTGCCGGACAGGGGGGGAATCAGCCCCAGCATTTT. It is translated as CAGQGGNQPQHF.

This clone occurred a few times. The chain carries TRBV10-1 and TRBJ1-3, with 8 bases fitting TRBD1. The CDR3 has 14 residues. The trim removed 6 bases at V and 4 bases at J, leaving 5 bases unmatched. The germline V gene encodes CDR1 WNHNN and CDR2 SYGVQD (reference sequence). The CDR3, as DNA: TGCGCCAGCAGCGGGACAGGACGGGGAAACACCATATATTTT. Protein product: CASSGTGRGNTIYF.

The chain is built from TRBV7-2 and TRBJ1-1, with unresolved D. This CDR3 comprises 13 residues. Trimming left V 6 bases short and J 1 base short, with 9 bases between. Per the germline V gene, CDR1 is SGHTA and CDR2 is FQGNSA. The CDR3 here is CASRFVRNTEAFF. The CDR3 DNA reads TGTGCCAGCAGGTTCGTTAGGAACACTGAAGCTTTCTTT.

This clone appeared a few times. This CDR3 reads CASSFQGASGYTF. CDR3 nucleotide sequence: TGCGCCAGCAGCTTTCAGGGGGCAAGTGGCTACACCTTC. The genes are TRBV5-1 and TRBJ1-2; 8 bases agree with TRBD1. The length of the CDR3 is 13 residues. The trim removed 2 bases at V and 7 bases at J, leaving 4 bases unmatched. Germline V gene sequence: CDR1 SGHRS, CDR2 YFSETQ.

The V gene is TRBV6-5, the J gene TRBJ1-1; a possible D gene is TRBD1 (5 bases). Trimming removed 5 bases at V and 3 bases at J, with 13 bases between. CDR1 MNHEY and CDR2 SVGAGI come from the germline V gene. The CDR3 runs to 14 residues. CDR3 amino acids: CASSRGGEDTEAFF. In nucleotides, the CDR3 is TGTGCCAGCAGTAGGGGAGGGGAGGACACTGAAGCTTTCTTT.

The rearrangement uses TRBV4-1 and TRBJ2-3, with TRBD1 as a possible D gene (5 bases). V was cut by 3 bases and J by 2 bases, with 9 bases left in between. Germline loops: CDR1 MGHRA, CDR2 YSYEKL. CDR3 length: 14 amino acids. CDR3 DNA: TGCGCCAGCAGCCAGGACACCTACACAGATACGCAGTATTTT. Translating it yields CASSQDTYTDTQYF.